A selection of T cell receptor beta chains follows, all from one sample in a study of patients and donors after allogeneic stem cell transplantation. TCRdb independently ran MiXCR on the RT-PCR reads; one entry per CDR3 protein. The data hold 800,000 to 1,000,000 distinct CDR3 sequences, with 15% to 20% observed a single time. Sequencing input: blood, either unsorted or a sorted T cell fraction (not recorded which). These receptors came from a human donor who was either an allogeneic HSCT recipient or a stem cell or donor lymphocyte infusion donor (not recorded which). It is not recorded whose cells these are; they may come from a transplant donor. The CDR3 runs from the conserved cysteine through the conserved F or W. Fields, in order: D gene, V gene, clone size, J gene, CDR3 DNA, CDR3 protein. The D gene is left open where the match is weak. Expanded clones get a size class; other rows say once, few or many, or leave the size out.

>.|TRBV19|few|TRBJ1-2
TGTGCCAGTAGTATTTGGCCGGGCTATGGCTACACCTTC
CASSIWPGYGYTF
>TRBD1|TRBV7-9|few|TRBJ2-5
TGTGCCAGCAGCCGCCGGGACAGGGAAGTGGAGACCCAGTACTTC
CASSRRDREVETQYF
>.|TRBV20-1|.|TRBJ1-1
TGCAGTGCTAGAGCCCCGGGACAACACACTGAAGCTTTCTTT
CSARAPGQHTEAFF
>.|TRBV18|.|TRBJ1-1
TGTGCCAGCTCACCCCCTAAGCTCAACACTGAAGCTTTCTTT
CASSPPKLNTEAFF
>.|TRBV20-1|few|TRBJ1-1
TGCAGTGCTAGGGCCTACTTACAGGGCCGGATGAACACTGAAGCTTTCTTT
CSARAYLQGRMNTEAFF
>TRBD2|TRBV10-3|.|TRBJ2-7
TGTGCCATCAGTGAGGCGGGAGGGCCCCCCGGGCAGTACTTC
CAISEAGGPPGQYF
>TRBD1|TRBV2|few|TRBJ1-2
TGTGCCAGCAGCGCGGACAGGGGGCCCTATGGCTACACCTTC
CASSADRGPYGYTF
>.|TRBV7-3|many|TRBJ1-6
TGTGCCAGCAGCCGAACCTATAATTCACCCCTCCACTTT
CASSRTYNSPLHF
>.|TRBV20-1|.|TRBJ2-7
TGCAGTGCTAGAGATACCCGAAACTCCTACGAGCAGTACTTC
CSARDTRNSYEQYF
>.|TRBV10-3|many|TRBJ2-5
TGTGCCATCAGTGAGTCTACGTCGGGACGGATACAAGAGACCCAGTACTTC
CAISESTSGRIQETQYF
>.|TRBV4-2|many|TRBJ1-1
TGTGCCAGCAGCCAAGTAGCGAACACTGAAGCTTTCTTT
CASSQVANTEAFF
>.|TRBV5-6|.|TRBJ2-1
TGTGCCAGCAGCTTGAAAGTCTTGCGGGTTGACCTATACAATGAGCAGTTCTTC
CASSLKVLRVDLYNEQFF
>.|TRBV12-3/TRBV12-4|many|TRBJ1-6
TGTGCCAGCAGTTTTACAGCTTATAATTCACCCCTCCACTTT
CASSFTAYNSPLHF
>.|TRBV11-2|.|TRBJ2-1
TGTGCCAGCAGCTTTCAAATCTATGAGCAGTTCTTC
CASSFQIYEQFF
>TRBD1|TRBV11-2|.|TRBJ2-5
TGTGCCAGCAGCTTAGTTGGCGACAGGGTCACGTCGAAAGAGACCCAGTACTTC
CASSLVGDRVTSKETQYF
>TRBD1|TRBV18|many|TRBJ2-7
TGTGCCAGCTCACTGGGACAGGGCCACGAGCAGTACTTC
CASSLGQGHEQYF
>.|TRBV6-2/TRBV6-3|.|TRBJ1-2
TGTGCCAGCAGTATAAACAGGGTCTACACCTTC
CASSINRVYTF
>TRBD1|TRBV7-2|.|TRBJ2-7
TGTGCCAGCAGCATACGACAGGGTTCCGAGCAGTACTTC
CASSIRQGSEQYF
>.|TRBV6-1|.|TRBJ2-2
TGTGCCAGCAGTGAGAGCACAGGGGCGGGGGCCGGGGAGCTGTTTTTT
CASSESTGAGAGELFF
>.|TRBV19|.|TRBJ2-7
TGTGCCAGTAGTGCTGGATTTTACGAGCAGTACTTC
CASSAGFYEQYF
>TRBD2|TRBV7-3|.|TRBJ2-3
TGTGCCAGCAGCTTATCCCCCGCGGGGGGGGGCACAGATACGCAGTATTTT
CASSLSPAGGGTDTQYF
>.|TRBV10-3|.|TRBJ1-6
TGTGCCACCGCGGCGGGCTCCTATAATTCACCCCTCCACTTT
CATAAGSYNSPLHF
>.|TRBV9|few|TRBJ2-1
TGTGCCAGCAGCGAGGGACTCTACAATGAGCAGTTCTTC
CASSEGLYNEQFF
>TRBD1|TRBV4-2|.|TRBJ1-2
TGTGCCAGCAGCCAAGATTCCGGGACAGGCGGCTATGGCTACACCTTC
CASSQDSGTGGYGYTF
>.|TRBV11-2|.|TRBJ1-4
TGTGCCAGCAGCTTCCATCTACAGAGAAATGAAAAACTGTTTTTT
CASSFHLQRNEKLFF
>.|TRBV7-9|once|TRBJ2-2
TGTGCCAGCAGCTTAGCCAACCTACAGTGGTCCGGGGAGCTGTTTTTT
CASSLANLQWSGELFF
>TRBD2|TRBV6-5|.|TRBJ2-5
TGTGCCAGCAGTTACTCGCGGACTAGCGGGAGTGGGACCCAGTACTTC
CASSYSRTSGSGTQYF
>.|TRBV12-3/TRBV12-4|many|TRBJ1-1
TGTGCCAGCAGTTTCTCGGGCGCTGAAGCTTTCTTT
CASSFSGAEAFF
>.|TRBV7-9|.|TRBJ1-6
TGTGCCAGCAGCTTCCTTCCGGGTCTTAATTCACCCCTCCACTTT
CASSFLPGLNSPLHF
>TRBD2|TRBV20-1|few|TRBJ2-2
TGCAGTGCTAGGGGAGCGGGATCGAACACCGGGGAGCTGTTTTTT
CSARGAGSNTGELFF
>.|TRBV7-2|few|TRBJ2-3
TGTGCCAGCAGCTTAGTACACACAGATACGCAGTATTTT
CASSLVHTDTQYF
>TRBD1|TRBV6-5|.|TRBJ1-1
TGTGCCAGCAGTTACTACCGGGACAGCTACACTGAAGCTTTCTTT
CASSYYRDSYTEAFF
>.|TRBV5-1|few|TRBJ1-2
TGCGCCAGCAGCTTCCGGAGGCCTACATTTTATGGCTACACCTTC
CASSFRRPTFYGYTF
>.|TRBV5-1|.|TRBJ2-1
TGCGCCAGCAGCTTCTCTGCGGGACATGAGCAGTTCTTC
CASSFSAGHEQFF
>.|TRBV24-1|.|TRBJ2-1
TGTGCCACCACTCCGGGGTGGACGTCGCGTAATGAGCAGTTCTTC
CATTPGWTSRNEQFF
>.|TRBV11-3|.|TRBJ2-2
TGTGCCAGCAGCCTGACCCCCGGGACCTGGCACATCGGGGAGCTGTTTTTT
CASSLTPGTWHIGELFF
>TRBD2|TRBV12-3/TRBV12-4|few|TRBJ2-7
TGTGCCAGCAGTTTCGGATTGACTAGCTCCGAGCAGTACTTC
CASSFGLTSSEQYF
>TRBD1|TRBV24-1|.|TRBJ2-5
TGTGCCACCAGCGGGACAGGGGGTATGGAGACCCAGTACTTC
CATSGTGGMETQYF
>.|TRBV4-3|few|TRBJ1-5
TGCGCCAGCAGCCGTCGGGTTTTGGGGGGCAATCAGCCCCAGCATTTT
CASSRRVLGGNQPQHF
>.|TRBV29-1|few|TRBJ2-3
TGCAGCGGAACAGGGGAGGGTGTTGGAACAGATACGCAGTATTTT
CSGTGEGVGTDTQYF
>.|TRBV18|.|TRBJ1-2
TGTGCCAGCTCGTCCAGGGAAAGGGACTATGGCTACACCTTC
CASSSRERDYGYTF
>.|TRBV7-2|many|TRBJ1-6
TGTGCCAGCAGCTTTAAACAGGGCCCGGATTCACCCCTCCACTTT
CASSFKQGPDSPLHF
>.|TRBV20-1|few|TRBJ2-1
TGCAGTGCTCCTCCGCTCCGGAGCTCCTACAATGAGCAGTTCTTC
CSAPPLRSSYNEQFF
>.|TRBV27|.|TRBJ2-3
TGTGCCAGCACCACCCGACCCGGGGGTACGCAGTATTTT
CASTTRPGGTQYF
>TRBD2|TRBV6-5|few|TRBJ2-1
TGTGCCAGCAGTTACTTGGCGGGGGGCCAGGACAATGAGCAGTTCTTC
CASSYLAGGQDNEQFF
>.|TRBV7-2|.|TRBJ2-7
TGTGCCAGCAGCGCCCACCCCGAGTACGAGCAGTACTTC
CASSAHPEYEQYF
>.|TRBV20-1|few|TRBJ2-7
TGCAGTGCTAGAGATGCTAAGGGGACACCGACTCCTTACGAGCAGTACTTC
CSARDAKGTPTPYEQYF
>.|TRBV5-5|many|TRBJ1-2
TGTGCCAGCAGCTTTGGACACGGGTATGGCTACACCTTC
CASSFGHGYGYTF
>.|TRBV29-1|.|TRBJ2-7
TGCAGCGTTGTTTGGACGGGAGCCTACGAGCAGTACTTC
CSVVWTGAYEQYF
>.|TRBV20-1|.|TRBJ2-1
TGCAGTGCTAGAGACCCAGCGGGCTCCTACAATGAGCAGTTCTTC
CSARDPAGSYNEQFF
>TRBD1|TRBV12-3/TRBV12-4|.|TRBJ1-6
TGTGCCAGCAGTCGACAGGGGTCGATCCAATCACCCCTCCACTTT
CASSRQGSIQSPLHF
>.|TRBV6-1|few|TRBJ1-1
TGTGCCAGCAGCCTTCGGTGGGGGGGTGAAGCTTTCTTT
CASSLRWGGEAFF
>.|TRBV24-1|few|TRBJ2-5
TGTGCCACCAGCCAACGGGCAGCGGGACAGTTTTTCCAAGAGACCCAGTACTTC
CATSQRAAGQFFQETQYF